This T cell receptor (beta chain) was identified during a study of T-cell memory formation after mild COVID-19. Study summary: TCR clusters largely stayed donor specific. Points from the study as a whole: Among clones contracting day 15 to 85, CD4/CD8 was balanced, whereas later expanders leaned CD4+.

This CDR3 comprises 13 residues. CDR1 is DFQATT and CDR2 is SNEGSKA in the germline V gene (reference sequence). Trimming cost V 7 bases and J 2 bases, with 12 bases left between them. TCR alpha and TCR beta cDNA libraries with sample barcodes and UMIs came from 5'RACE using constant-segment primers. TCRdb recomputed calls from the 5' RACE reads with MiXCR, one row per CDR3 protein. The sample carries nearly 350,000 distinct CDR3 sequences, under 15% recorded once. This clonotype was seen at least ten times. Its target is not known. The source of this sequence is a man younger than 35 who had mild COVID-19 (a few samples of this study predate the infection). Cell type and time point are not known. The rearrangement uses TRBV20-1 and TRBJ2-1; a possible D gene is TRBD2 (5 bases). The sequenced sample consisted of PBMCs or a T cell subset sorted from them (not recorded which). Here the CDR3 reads CSGLAGTYNEQFF. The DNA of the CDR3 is TGCAGTGGCTTGGCGGGTACCTACAATGAGCAGTTCTTC.